Below, 27 T cell receptor beta chains from the same sample are listed, as sequenced in a study of T cell responses to AZD1222 COVID-19 vaccine. Method: immunoSEQ multiplex PCR; TCRdb's copy keeps in-frame clones and lacks some. The table records about 140,000 clones, around 90% of them present only once. This material consisted of peripheral blood, taken on day 0 of AZD1222 vaccination. The receptors were gathered from an adult in good health.

Only one count was recorded for this clone. The chain employs TRBV5-5 and TRBJ1-1; tentative D call: TRBD1 (5 bases). CDR1 and CDR2 (germline): SGHKS, YYEKEE (reference sequence). The CDR3 is 15 amino acids. V was pared by 6 bases and J by 0 bases, with 15 bases between. The CDR3 sequence is CASNLAAGMNTEAFF. The CDR3 DNA sequence: TGTGCCAGCAATCTTGCCGCAGGGATGAACACTGAAGCTTTCTTT.

This chain connects TRBV6-4 to TRBJ2-3, with D possibly TRBD2 on 6 matching bases. Trimming cost V 6 bases and J 2 bases, with 18 bases left between them. Germline CDR1 and CDR2: MRHNA and SNTAGT. This CDR3 has 16 amino acids. CDR3 in DNA: TGTGCCAGCAGACAACATTCGGGCGGGAACACAGATACGCAGTATTTT. It encodes CASRQHSGGNTDTQYF.

This chain connects TRBV25-1 to TRBJ1-1, with D unresolved. The V gene's germline CDR1 is MGHDK and CDR2 SYGVNS. The CDR3 is 15 residues long. The germline V and J ends were trimmed by 6 bases and 6 bases, with 20 bases remaining between them. The CDR3 sequence is CASSPNTNTDSEAFF. The CDR3 DNA reads TGTGCCAGCAGCCCCAACACGAATACCGACTCTGAAGCTTTCTTT.

The V and J genes are TRBV7-6 and TRBJ1-3; 7 bases line up with TRBD1. J was trimmed by 0 bases and V by 8 bases; bases with no gene match: 7. CDR1 SGHVS and CDR2 FNYEAQ come from the germline V gene. The CDR3 sequence is 15 residues long. CDR3 residues: CASGRGDSSGNTIYF. CDR3 nucleotide sequence: TGTGCCAGCGGGAGAGGGGACAGCTCTGGAAACACCATATATTTT.

This chain uses TRBV10-1 with TRBJ1-5, with a tentative D call TRBD1 (5 bases). Germline lookup yields CDR1 WNHNN and CDR2 SYGVQD (reference sequence). V was shortened by 4 bases and J by 5 bases, with 15 bases between the two germline ends. CDR3 size: 15 residues. The CDR3 bases are TGCGCCAGCAGTGCCCCTAGGGGTACAGATCAGCCCCAGCATTTT. Amino acids: CASSAPRGTDQPQHF.

The sample holds one count of this clone. The chain employs TRBV5-4 and TRBJ1-4; TRBD1 might be the D (5 bases). Germline V gene lookup returns CDR1 SGHNT and CDR2 YYREEE (reference sequence). The V end lost 3 bases, the J end lost 5 bases, and 14 bases lay between the germline ends. This CDR3 comprises 15 residues. The chain's CDR3 is CASSSGGRMNEKLFF. CDR3 sequence (DNA): TGTGCCAGCAGCTCCGGGGGACGGATGAATGAAAAACTGTTTTTT.

The chain couples TRBV15 to TRBJ2-1, with 8 bases aligning to TRBD1. Germline V lookup: CDR1 LNHNV, CDR2 YYDKDF (reference sequence). The CDR3 totals 17 residues. V shed 0 bases, J shed 2 bases, and the junction held 6 bases outside the gene matches. This CDR3 is CATSRDQGQATYNEQFF. CDR3 DNA sequence: TGTGCCACCAGCAGAGATCAGGGACAGGCGACCTACAATGAGCAGTTCTTC. Drawing the rest from reference TRBV15 and TRBJ2-1, the complete variable domain is DAMVIQNPRYQVTQFGKPVTLSCSQTLNHNVMYWYQQKSSQAPKLLFHYYDKDFNNEADTPDNFQSRRPNTSFCFLDIRSPGLGDTAMYLCATSRDQGQATYNEQFFGPGTRLTVL.

This clone showed up just a few times. The CDR3 nucleotides are TGTGCCATCAGTACTAGGGGTCCGGGGGATCAGCCCCAGCATTTT. Its protein is CAISTRGPGDQPQHF. The J gene is TRBJ1-5, the V gene TRBV10-3; the D gene is possibly TRBD1 (5 bases). V lost 5 bases and J 5 bases, leaving 16 bases between the germline ends. This CDR3 is 15 amino acids long. Germline values: CDR1 ENHRY, CDR2 SYGVKD.

J is TRBJ1-2 and V is TRBV6-4; D uncertain. Germline CDR1 MRHNA, CDR2 SNTAGT. This CDR3 has 17 residues. Trimming cost V 0 bases and J 8 bases, with 22 bases left between them. CDR3 DNA sequence: TGTGCCAGCAGTGACTCGACTCTCCAACCCGGGCCAGGCGGCTACACCTTC. Protein: CASSDSTLQPGPGGYTF.

CDR3 in amino acids: CASSGRETQYF. As DNA, the CDR3 is TGTGCCAGCAGCGGACGGGAGACCCAGTACTTC. V is TRBV5-6 and J is TRBJ2-5; D not resolved. Trimming took 4 bases from V and 5 from J, leaving 6 bases between them. Germline V gene sequence: CDR1 SGHDT, CDR2 YYEEEE. CDR3 length equals 11 residues.

The chain employs TRBV5-1 and TRBJ1-3; D may be TRBD1 (6 bases). The CDR3 covers 15 residues. Trimming took 0 bases from V and 2 from J, leaving 9 bases between them. Germline V gene sequence: CDR1 SGHRS, CDR2 YFSETQ. DNA for the CDR3: TGCGCCAGCAGCTTGGCCGGGGGCACTGGAAACACCATATATTTT. Protein: CASSLAGGTGNTIYF.

The genes are TRBV5-1 and TRBJ2-1; 8 bases agree with TRBD2. This CDR3 contains 12 residues. Germline V gives CDR1 SGHRS, CDR2 YFSETQ. The V and J ends lost 3 bases and 10 bases, in that order; junction bases with no gene match: 3. In nucleotides, the CDR3 is TGCGCCAGCAGCTGGACTAGCTCGGAGCAGTTCTTC. Translation: CASSWTSSEQFF.

The chain has TRBV27 and TRBJ1-5; D remains ambiguous. This CDR3 spans 16 amino acids. The germline V and J ends were trimmed by 6 bases and 2 bases, with 17 bases remaining between them. Germline V CDR1 and CDR2: MNHEY, SMNVEV (reference sequence). The chain's CDR3 is CASSPSAGDRNQPQHF. The CDR3 DNA is TGTGCCAGCAGCCCGTCCGCAGGAGACCGCAATCAGCCCCAGCATTTT.

The CDR3 loop reads CSVAPSNSYEQYF. CDR3 bases: TGCAGCGTTGCACCAAGCAACTCCTACGAGCAGTACTTC. The chain links TRBV29-1 to TRBJ2-7; D not resolved. Germline values: CDR1 SQVTM, CDR2 ANQGSEA. V lost 4 bases and J lost 0, with 10 bases in between. This CDR3 comprises 13 residues.

The chain employs TRBV10-3 and TRBJ2-5; possible D gene TRBD1, 5 bases. The CDR3 length is 13 residues. Deletions cut 7 bases from V and 4 bases from J, with 13 bases between. Germline lookup yields CDR1 ENHRY and CDR2 SYGVKD. The CDR3 protein is CAIKDSLSETQYF. CDR3 sequence (DNA): TGTGCCATCAAAGACAGTCTATCAGAGACCCAGTACTTC.

This chain joins TRBV19 and TRBJ1-2, with 7 bases that match TRBD1. The CDR3 consists of 12 residues. Trimming cost V 6 bases and J 4 bases; bases outside gene matches: 2. Germline V CDR1 and CDR2: LNHDA, SQIVND (reference sequence). In DNA form, the CDR3 reads TGTGCCAGTAGGACAGGGTCCTATGGCTACACCTTC. This gives the protein CASRTGSYGYTF.

The table lists this clone with a count of one. The chain combines TRBV4-3 with TRBJ1-6; D is undetermined. Trimming left V 0 bases short and J 10 bases short, with 7 bases between. Germline V CDR1 and CDR2: LGHNA, YSLEER. This CDR3 comprises 13 residues. The CDR3, as DNA: TGCGCCAGCAGCCAAGAGGCCGGATCACCCCTCCACTTT. This gives the protein CASSQEAGSPLHF.

This rearrangement joins TRBV19 to TRBJ1-5; D gene ambiguous. CDR3 length: 15 residues. CDR1 and CDR2 (germline): LNHDA, SQIVND (reference sequence). The germline V and J ends were trimmed by 8 bases and 0 bases, with 14 bases remaining between them. The CDR3 protein is CASQLARYSNQPQHF. In DNA, the CDR3 is TGTGCCAGTCAATTGGCTCGATATAGCAATCAGCCCCAGCATTTT.

The chain couples TRBV7-9 to TRBJ2-1; D is undetermined. V shed 1 base and J shed 10 bases, with 11 bases lying between them. Germline CDR1 and CDR2: SEHNR and FQNEAQ (reference sequence). This CDR3 is built from 13 residues. For the CDR3, the DNA is TGTGCCAGCAGCTTAGTGTCCGTTGGGGAGCAGTTCTTC. Translating it yields CASSLVSVGEQFF.

V gene TRBV10-1 combines with J gene TRBJ2-2, with D unresolved. CDR3 length equals 13 residues. V lost 7 bases to trimming and J lost 4 bases, with 10 bases between them. Germline CDR1 is WNHNN and CDR2 is SYGVQD (reference sequence). The chain's CDR3 is CASKGSGTGELFF. Written as DNA, the CDR3 is TGCGCCAGCAAAGGATCGGGCACCGGGGAGCTGTTTTTT.

The CDR3 is CAWSQIAGPYEQYF. DNA of the CDR3: TGTGCCTGGAGTCAGATAGCGGGACCCTACGAGCAGTACTTC. The genes are TRBV30 and TRBJ2-7, with 8 bases identical to TRBD2. This CDR3 spans 14 amino acids. The J segment lost 2 bases and the V segment lost 2 bases, leaving 5 bases of the junction unmatched. Looked up from germline, CDR1 is GTSNPN and CDR2 is SVGIG (reference sequence).

This clone has more than one count but fewer than ten. The rearrangement uses TRBV2 and TRBJ1-2; 8 bases fit TRBD1. This CDR3 is 16 amino acids long. Per germline, CDR1 SNHLY and CDR2 FYNNEI. V gave up 1 base and J gave up 8 bases; unmatched junction bases: 12. The CDR3 DNA is TGTGCCAGCAGTGAAGGGACAGGGCTCGGTCTTTTCGGCTACACCTTC. This codes for CASSEGTGLGLFGYTF.

The chain employs TRBV28 and TRBJ2-5, with D possibly being TRBD1 (5 bases). Trimming took 2 bases from V and 4 from J, leaving 11 bases between them. This CDR3 is built from 14 residues. CDR1 is MDHEN, CDR2 SYDVKM, per germline. CDR3 DNA sequence: TGTGCCAGCAGTTTAACAGGAGAACTAGAGACCCAGTACTTC. Encoded protein: CASSLTGELETQYF.

In this sample, this clone turned up a few times. The chain carries TRBV7-9 and TRBJ1-1; D is uncertain. The CDR3 extends over 10 amino acids. The V gene lost 5 bases and the J gene lost 11 bases, with 9 bases spanning the gap. Germline V lookup: CDR1 SEHNR, CDR2 FQNEAQ (reference sequence). CDR3 coding DNA: TGTGCCAGCAGCCAAGACTTGGCTTTCTTT. Translated, it gives CASSQDLAFF.

The chain couples TRBV28 to TRBJ2-1, with TRBD2 matching over 13 bases. CDR1 is MDHEN and CDR2 is SYDVKM in the germline V gene. The CDR3 contains 15 residues. Unmatched junction bases numbered 9, after V lost 6 bases and J lost 10 bases. CDR3 nucleotides: TGTGCCAGCAGATCCGGACTAGCGGGAGTGGAGGAGCAGTTCTTC. This codes for CASRSGLAGVEEQFF.

The chain's CDR3 is CASSVRTSNSPLHF. CDR3 nucleotide sequence: TGTGCCAGCAGCGTGAGGACGAGCAATTCACCCCTCCACTTT. The gene calls are TRBV9 and TRBJ1-6; the D is unclear. V lost 2 bases and J lost 7, with 10 bases in between. The CDR3 length is 14 residues. CDR1 and CDR2 (germline): SGDLS, YYNGEE.

This chain links TRBV6-5 with TRBJ2-5, with 11 bases that match TRBD2. The CDR3 is 15 residues long. Trimming removed 5 bases from V and 5 bases from J; junction bases left unmatched: 7. From germline, CDR1 is MNHEY and CDR2 SVGAGI. In nucleotides, the CDR3 is TGTGCCAGCAGTAGAGTAGCGGGAGGGCCGGAGACCCAGTACTTC. Its translation: CASSRVAGGPETQYF.